This entry is about one T cell receptor (beta chain). What it recognizes is unknown. The sample originates from a study of regulatory T cells in long-lasting Graves disease. V lost 4 bases and J lost 0; bases outside the gene matches: 2. The CDR3 is 16 amino acids. Study-wide findings and caveats: Limited sample numbers may have lowered accuracy.

HTBI primers from iRepertoire and Arm-PCR of CDR3 regions yielded the TCR beta libraries. TCRdb ran MiXCR on the multiplex PCR reads and lists one entry per CDR3 protein. The data contain some 470,000 distinct CDR3 sequences, about 22% of them singletons. Time point reported: persistent/refractory GD, antithyroid drugs over 5 years with positive TRAb. Generation of the TCR library employed RNA extracted from PBMCs. Staff took approximately 9.9 milliliters of peripheral blood and put it into EDTA tubes. The sequenced sample was peripheral blood mononuclear cells (PBMCs), obtained when the disease was refractory, from a patient treated with antithyroid drugs. The genes are TRBV12-3 or TRBV12-4 and TRBJ2-3; TRBD2 agrees at 12 bases. The sequence derives from a female donor with Graves disease. CDR3 region: CASSWTSGASTDTQYF. The CDR3 DNA is TGTGCCAGCAGTTGGACTAGCGGGGCTAGCACAGATACGCAGTATTTT.